Below, 10 T cell receptor beta chains from the same sample are listed, as sequenced in a study of neurological immune-mediated disorders. TCRdb used MiXCR to reprocess the 5' RACE reads, holding one entry per CDR3 protein. The table includes around 50,000 distinct CDR3 sequences, roughly 25% detected once. The sample comprised PBMCs. The origin of the receptors is a woman in her 70s in good health.

This clonotype was seen only a few times. The chain couples TRBV12-3 or TRBV12-4 to TRBJ2-3, with D perhaps being TRBD1 or TRBD2 (5 bases each). V gave up 7 bases and J gave up 12 bases, with 14 bases separating them. The CDR3 contains 11 residues. The CDR3 DNA sequence: TGTGCCAGCACCCGTGGGGGTACACAGTATTTT. This sequence encodes CASTRGGTQYF.

In nucleotides, the CDR3 is TGTGCCAGCAGTGGGGGGGACAGGGTCCCCTACGAGCAGTACTTC. Protein sequence: CASSGGDRVPYEQYF. This chain connects TRBV6-1 to TRBJ2-7, with 9 bases fitting TRBD1. Trimming cost V 4 bases and J 2 bases; bases outside gene matches: 6. This CDR3 has 15 amino acids. Germline CDR1 MNHNS, CDR2 SASEGT.

At least ten counts were recorded for this clonotype. CDR3 amino acids: CASSLRAGSNEQYF. The CDR3 DNA sequence: TGTGCCAGCAGCTTAAGGGCCGGCAGTAACGAGCAGTACTTC. The chain is built from TRBV7-2 and TRBJ2-7; D unresolved. V lost 2 bases to trimming and J lost 5 bases, with 13 bases between them. This CDR3 spans 14 amino acids. CDR1 SGHTA and CDR2 FQGNSA come from the germline V gene. The full variable domain, with the rest looked up from reference TRBV7-2 and TRBJ2-7, is GAGVSQSPSNKVTEKGKDVELRCDPISGHTALYWYRQSLGQGLEFLIYFQGNSAPDKSGLPSDRFSAERTGGSVSTLTIQRTQQEDSAVYLCASSLRAGSNEQYFGPGTRLTVT.

This clonotype appeared many times. The chain joins TRBV20-1 to TRBJ2-2; D might be TRBD1 (8 bases). The length of the CDR3 is 16 residues. The V gene lost 0 bases and the J gene lost 5 bases, with 16 bases spanning the gap. CDR1 and CDR2 (germline): DFQATT, SNEGSKA (reference sequence). In nucleotides, the CDR3 is TGCAGTGCTAGAGATCCTGGACAGGGAGGGACCGGGGAGCTGTTTTTT. It translates to CSARDPGQGGTGELFF.

The chain couples TRBV27 to TRBJ2-2; perhaps TRBD1 as D (5 bases). The germline gives CDR1 MNHEY, CDR2 SMNVEV (reference sequence). Trimming removed 6 bases at V and 6 bases at J, with 8 bases between. The CDR3 is made up of 12 amino acids. The CDR3 DNA is TGTGCCAGCAGGATGGGGCCCGGGGAGCTGTTTTTT. Translation: CASRMGPGELFF.

This clonotype occurred many times. In DNA, the CDR3 is TGCAGTGCGGGGACTAGGGTGACCCAGTACTTC. Its translation: CSAGTRVTQYF. V gene TRBV20-1 combines with J gene TRBJ2-5; 8 nucleotides agree with TRBD2. CDR1 and CDR2 from the germline V gene are DFQATT and SNEGSKA (reference sequence). The CDR3 runs to 11 residues. J gave up 7 bases and V 6 bases, and 4 bases lay outside the gene matches.

This clonotype has more than one count but fewer than ten. The chain is built from TRBV6-1 and TRBJ1-4; perhaps TRBD1 as D (6 bases). Trimming took 5 bases from V and 3 from J, leaving 10 bases between them. The CDR3 extends over 14 amino acids. The germline V gene encodes CDR1 MNHNS and CDR2 SASEGT. Written as DNA, the CDR3 is TGTGCCAGCAGTCGGACAGCCGCTAATGAAAAACTGTTTTTT. Encoded protein: CASSRTAANEKLFF.

The chain has TRBV5-5 and TRBJ2-5; 7 bases fit TRBD1. The J segment lost 3 bases and the V segment lost 0 bases, leaving 5 bases of the junction unmatched. The CDR3 runs to 15 residues. In germline, CDR1 is SGHKS, CDR2 YYEKEE (reference sequence). The CDR3 DNA sequence: TGTGCCAGCAGCTTGGTTGGGGACAGAAAAGAGACCCAGTACTTC. This gives the protein CASSLVGDRKETQYF. Combining the CDR3 with reference TRBV5-5 and TRBJ2-5 gives the whole variable domain DAGVTQSPTHLIKTRGQQVTLRCSPISGHKSVSWYQQVLGQGPQFIFQYYEKEERGRGNFPDRFSARQFPNYSSELNVNALLLGDSALYLCASSLVGDRKETQYFGPGTRLLVL.

In this sample, this clonotype turned up many times. This chain uses TRBV20-1 with TRBJ2-1; a weak D match, TRBD2 (6 bases). V shed 5 bases and J shed 1 base, with 15 bases lying between them. CDR3 length equals 15 residues. From germline, CDR1 is DFQATT and CDR2 SNEGSKA (reference sequence). This CDR3 reads CSAPPGLPSYNEQFF. The CDR3 DNA reads TGCAGTGCTCCCCCGGGACTCCCTTCCTACAATGAGCAGTTCTTC.

There are many counts of this clonotype. The V call is TRBV10-3, the J call TRBJ2-1; D not resolved. The V end was cut by 3 bases, the J end by 7 bases, with 7 bases between. Germline V lookup: CDR1 ENHRY, CDR2 SYGVKD. CDR3 length: 12 residues. CDR3 bases: TGTGCCATCAGTGACTCCGGGAATGAGCAGTTCTTC. Translation: CAISDSGNEQFF.